The T cell receptor beta chain described here comes from a study of read filtering for tumor transcriptome and immune sequencing. This clonotype occurred many times. V was pared by 8 bases and J by 5 bases, with 16 bases between. The CDR3 runs 14 residues. Molecular barcoded adaptors covering alpha/delta and beta/gamma chains were used on about 390 ng RNA. TCRdb re-derived calls from the reads in MiXCR, one entry per CDR3 protein. Among approximately 140,000 distinct CDR3 sequences listed, roughly an eighth were seen once. Sequenced sample: a population of CD138-negative cells sorted from bone marrow. The sequence derives from a donor at least 40 years old with multiple myeloma. V and J are TRBV12-3 or TRBV12-4 and TRBJ2-1; D unresolved. CDR3 DNA sequence: TGTGCCAGCTACAGTGGAGCGTTTGACAATGAGCAGTTCTTC. Residues: CASYSGAFDNEQFF.